This entry concerns a single T cell receptor (beta chain). The germline CDR1 and CDR2 sequences are SEHNR and FQNEAQ (reference sequence). CDR3 length: 17 amino acids. V shed 5 bases and J shed 3 bases, with 20 bases lying between them. The data stem from a study of cytomegalovirus exposure and HLA in healthy donors. PCR used 60 Vbeta primers and 13 Jbeta primers. The data were produced by immunoSEQ multiplex PCR, yet TCRdb's version contains in-frame clones alone and is incomplete. This table holds under 150,000 clones, over 60% found once. The chain is built from TRBV7-9 and TRBJ2-1, with a possible D match to TRBD1 (6 bases). This TCR came from a woman aged 45-65 years in good health and CMV-seronegative. The sample was PBMCs. The CDR3 DNA is TGTGCCAGCAGCCATGAAGAGGGGGTGCTAATCTACAATGAGCAGTTCTTC. It codes for CASSHEEGVLIYNEQFF.